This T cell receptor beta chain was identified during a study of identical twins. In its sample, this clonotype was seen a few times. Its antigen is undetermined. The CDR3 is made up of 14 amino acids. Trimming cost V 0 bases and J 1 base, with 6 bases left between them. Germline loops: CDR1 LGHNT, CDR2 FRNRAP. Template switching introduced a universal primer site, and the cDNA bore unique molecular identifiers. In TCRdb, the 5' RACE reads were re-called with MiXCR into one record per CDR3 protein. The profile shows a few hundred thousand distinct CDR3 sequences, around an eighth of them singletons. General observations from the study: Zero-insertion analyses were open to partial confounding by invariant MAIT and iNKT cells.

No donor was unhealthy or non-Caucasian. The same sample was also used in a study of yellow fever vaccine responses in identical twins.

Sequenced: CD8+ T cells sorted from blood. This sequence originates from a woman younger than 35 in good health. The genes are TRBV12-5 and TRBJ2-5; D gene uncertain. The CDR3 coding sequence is TGTGCTAGTGGTTTGGTACCCTCCCAAGAGACCCAGTACTTC. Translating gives CASGLVPSQETQYF.